The entry that follows covers one T cell receptor (beta chain) sequence. Its antigen is unknown. The record originates from a study of T cells in localized non-small cell lung cancer. Study-wide findings and caveats: Sequence data derive from only one tumor region, so heterogeneity remains possible. The appearance of a median roughly 61 of the top 100 tumor clones was seen in adjacent lung.

CDR1 SGHTS and CDR2 YDEGEE come from the germline V gene. This CDR3 has 15 residues. V was pared by 2 bases and J by 2 bases, with 8 bases between. Measured with immunoSEQ multiplex PCR; TCRdb has only the in-frame clones, and not every one. The data contain about 26,000 clones, around 85% of them singletons. This chain joins TRBV5-8 and TRBJ2-6; no definite D call. This receptor was obtained from a man aged 40-75 years with stage III squamous cell lung carcinoma. The material was peripheral blood, obtained before any cancer treatment. CDR3 loop: CASSLKATGANVLTF. For the CDR3, the DNA is TGTGCCAGCAGCTTAAAGGCTACTGGGGCCAACGTCCTGACTTTC.